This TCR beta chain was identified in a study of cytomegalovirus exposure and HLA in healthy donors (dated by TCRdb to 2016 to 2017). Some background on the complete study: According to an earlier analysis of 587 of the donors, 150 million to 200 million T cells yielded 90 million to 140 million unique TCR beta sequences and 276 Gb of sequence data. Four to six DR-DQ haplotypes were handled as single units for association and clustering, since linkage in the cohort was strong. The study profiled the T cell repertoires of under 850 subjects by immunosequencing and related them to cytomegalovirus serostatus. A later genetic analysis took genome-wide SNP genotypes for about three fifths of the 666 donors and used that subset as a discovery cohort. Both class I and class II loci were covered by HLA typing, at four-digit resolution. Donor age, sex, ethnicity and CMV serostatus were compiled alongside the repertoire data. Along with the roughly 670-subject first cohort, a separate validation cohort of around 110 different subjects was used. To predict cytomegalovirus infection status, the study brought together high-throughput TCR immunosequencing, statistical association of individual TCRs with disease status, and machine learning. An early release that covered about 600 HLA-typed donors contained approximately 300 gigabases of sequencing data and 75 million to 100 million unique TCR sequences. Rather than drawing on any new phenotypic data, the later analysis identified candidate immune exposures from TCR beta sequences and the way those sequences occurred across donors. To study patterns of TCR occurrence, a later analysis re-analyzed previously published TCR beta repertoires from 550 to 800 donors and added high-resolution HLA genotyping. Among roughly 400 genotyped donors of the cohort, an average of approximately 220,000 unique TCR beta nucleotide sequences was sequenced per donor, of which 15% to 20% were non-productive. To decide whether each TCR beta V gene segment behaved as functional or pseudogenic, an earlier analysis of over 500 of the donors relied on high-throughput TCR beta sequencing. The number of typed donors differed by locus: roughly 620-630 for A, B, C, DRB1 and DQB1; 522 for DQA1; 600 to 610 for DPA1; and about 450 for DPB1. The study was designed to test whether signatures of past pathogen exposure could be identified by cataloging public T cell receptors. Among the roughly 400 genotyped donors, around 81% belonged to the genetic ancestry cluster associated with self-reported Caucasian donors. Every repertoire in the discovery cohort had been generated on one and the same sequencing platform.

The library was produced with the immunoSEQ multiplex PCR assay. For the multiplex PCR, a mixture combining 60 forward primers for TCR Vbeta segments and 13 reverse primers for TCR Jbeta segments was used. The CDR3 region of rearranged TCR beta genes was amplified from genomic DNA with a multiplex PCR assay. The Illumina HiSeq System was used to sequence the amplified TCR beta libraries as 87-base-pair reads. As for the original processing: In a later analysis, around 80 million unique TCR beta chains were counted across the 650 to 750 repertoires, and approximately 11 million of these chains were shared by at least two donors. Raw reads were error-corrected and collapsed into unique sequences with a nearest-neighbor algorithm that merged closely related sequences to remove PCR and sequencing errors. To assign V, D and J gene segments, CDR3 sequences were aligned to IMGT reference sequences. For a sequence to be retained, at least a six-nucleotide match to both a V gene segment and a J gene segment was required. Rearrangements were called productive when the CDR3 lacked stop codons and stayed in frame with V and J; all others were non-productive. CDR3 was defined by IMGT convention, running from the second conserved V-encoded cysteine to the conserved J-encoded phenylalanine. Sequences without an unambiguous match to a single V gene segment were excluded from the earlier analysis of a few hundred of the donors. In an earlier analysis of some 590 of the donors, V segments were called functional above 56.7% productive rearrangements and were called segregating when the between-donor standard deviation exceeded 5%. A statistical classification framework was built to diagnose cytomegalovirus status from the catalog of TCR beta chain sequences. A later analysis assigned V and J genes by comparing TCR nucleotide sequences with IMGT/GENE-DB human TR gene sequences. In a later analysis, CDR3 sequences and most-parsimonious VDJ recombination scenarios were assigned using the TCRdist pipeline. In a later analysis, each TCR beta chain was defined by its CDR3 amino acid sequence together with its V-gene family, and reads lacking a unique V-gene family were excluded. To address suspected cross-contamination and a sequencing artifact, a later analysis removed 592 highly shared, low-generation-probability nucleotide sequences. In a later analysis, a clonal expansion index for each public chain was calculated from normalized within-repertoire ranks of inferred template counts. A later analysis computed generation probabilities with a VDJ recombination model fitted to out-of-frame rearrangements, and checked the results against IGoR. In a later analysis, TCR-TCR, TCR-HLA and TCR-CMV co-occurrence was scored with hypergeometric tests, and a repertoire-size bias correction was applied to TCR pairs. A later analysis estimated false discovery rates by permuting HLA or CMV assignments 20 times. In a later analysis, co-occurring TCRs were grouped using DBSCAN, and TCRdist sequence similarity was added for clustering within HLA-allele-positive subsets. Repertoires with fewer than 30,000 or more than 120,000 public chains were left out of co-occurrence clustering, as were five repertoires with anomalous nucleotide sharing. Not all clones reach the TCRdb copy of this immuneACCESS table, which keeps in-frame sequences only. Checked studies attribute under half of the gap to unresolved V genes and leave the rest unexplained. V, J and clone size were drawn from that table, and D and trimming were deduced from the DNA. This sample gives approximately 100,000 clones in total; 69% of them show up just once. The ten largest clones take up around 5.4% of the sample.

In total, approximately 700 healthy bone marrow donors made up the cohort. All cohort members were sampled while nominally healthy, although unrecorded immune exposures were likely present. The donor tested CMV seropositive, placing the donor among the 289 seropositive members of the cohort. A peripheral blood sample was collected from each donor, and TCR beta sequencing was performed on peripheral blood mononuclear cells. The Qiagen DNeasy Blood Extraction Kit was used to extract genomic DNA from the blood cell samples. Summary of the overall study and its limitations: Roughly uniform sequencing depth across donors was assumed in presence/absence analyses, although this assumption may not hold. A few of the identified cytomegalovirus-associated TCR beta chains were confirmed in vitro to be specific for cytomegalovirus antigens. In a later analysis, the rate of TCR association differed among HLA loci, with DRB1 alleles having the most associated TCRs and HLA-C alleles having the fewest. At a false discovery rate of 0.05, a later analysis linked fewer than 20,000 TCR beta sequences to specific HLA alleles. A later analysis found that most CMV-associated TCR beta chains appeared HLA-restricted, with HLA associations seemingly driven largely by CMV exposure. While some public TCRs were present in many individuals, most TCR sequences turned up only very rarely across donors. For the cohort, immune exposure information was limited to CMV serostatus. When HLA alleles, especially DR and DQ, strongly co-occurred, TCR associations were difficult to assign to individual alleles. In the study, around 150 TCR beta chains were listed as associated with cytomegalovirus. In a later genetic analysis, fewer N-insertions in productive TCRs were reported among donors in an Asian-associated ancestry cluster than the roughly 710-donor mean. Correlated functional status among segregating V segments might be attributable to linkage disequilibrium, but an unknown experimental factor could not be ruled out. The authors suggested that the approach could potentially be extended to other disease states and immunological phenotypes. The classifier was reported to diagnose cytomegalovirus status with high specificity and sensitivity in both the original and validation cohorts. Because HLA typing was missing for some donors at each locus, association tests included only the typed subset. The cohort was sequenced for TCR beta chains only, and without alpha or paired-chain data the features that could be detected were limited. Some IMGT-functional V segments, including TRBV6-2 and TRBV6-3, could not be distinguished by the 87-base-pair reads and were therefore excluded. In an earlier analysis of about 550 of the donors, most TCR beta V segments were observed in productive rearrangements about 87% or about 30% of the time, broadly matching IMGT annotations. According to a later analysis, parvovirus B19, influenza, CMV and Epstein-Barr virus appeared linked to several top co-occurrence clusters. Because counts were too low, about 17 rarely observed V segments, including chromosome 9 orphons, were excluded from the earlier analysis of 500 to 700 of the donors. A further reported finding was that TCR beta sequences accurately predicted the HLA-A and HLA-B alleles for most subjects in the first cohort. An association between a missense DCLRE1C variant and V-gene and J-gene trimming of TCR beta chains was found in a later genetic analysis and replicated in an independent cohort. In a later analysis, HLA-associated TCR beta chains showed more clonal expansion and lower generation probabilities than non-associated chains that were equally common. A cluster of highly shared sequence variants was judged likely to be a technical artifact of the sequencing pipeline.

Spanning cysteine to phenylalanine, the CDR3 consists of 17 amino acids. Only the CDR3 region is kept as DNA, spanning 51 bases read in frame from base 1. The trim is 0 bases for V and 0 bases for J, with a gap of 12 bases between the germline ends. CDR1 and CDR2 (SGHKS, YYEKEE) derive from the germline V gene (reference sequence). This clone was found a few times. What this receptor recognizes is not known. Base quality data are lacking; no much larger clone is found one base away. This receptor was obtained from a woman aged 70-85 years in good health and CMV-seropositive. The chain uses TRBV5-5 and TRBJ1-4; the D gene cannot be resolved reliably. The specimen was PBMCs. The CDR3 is CASSLVRGIATNEKLFF. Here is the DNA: TGTGCCAGCAGCTTGGTTCGGGGAATTGCAACTAATGAAAAACTGTTTTTT.